This T cell receptor (beta chain) was profiled in a study of TIL therapy for anti-PD-1-resistant metastatic lung cancer. Study-level background: Median patient age was approximately 58, ranging about 35-80 years. Most patients had lung adenocarcinoma.

This clone was detected only once. V lost 1 base to trimming and J lost 11 bases, with 17 bases between them. The germline CDR1 and CDR2 sequences are SEHNR and FQNEAQ (reference sequence). The CDR3 covers 14 residues. Time point denoted: pre-treatment sample, taken before nivolumab and TIL therapy. Stage 4 NSCLC adults joined between late 2017 and January 2020. The immunoSEQ assay was v3. Sequenced by immunoSEQ multiplex PCR; TCRdb stores in-frame clones only, minus some. The table has around 33,000 clones, just under 75% seen once. The chain has TRBV7-9 and TRBJ1-2; D is unresolved. This TCR was sampled from a woman aged 30 to 85 with non-small cell lung cancer. The sample consisted of blood, taken at baseline. The CDR3 DNA is TGTGCCAGCAGCTTAGTAGGAGAGCCGGCGGGGTACACCTTC. Its protein product is CASSLVGEPAGYTF.